This T cell receptor beta chain was sequenced in a study of beta chain features in type 1 diabetes. Investigators reverse transcribed all isolated RNA, so they sequenced expressed TCRB transcripts. The data were produced by immunoSEQ multiplex PCR, yet TCRdb's version contains in-frame clones alone and is incomplete. The table shows 300,000 to 400,000 clones, with approximately 12% occurring only once. CDR1 and CDR2 from the germline V gene are SGHTA and FQGTGA. Trimming took 9 bases from V and 7 from J, leaving 13 bases between them. The CDR3 loop spans 13 amino acids. This clone was detected a few times. Every donor had blood drawn once into heparin, about 116 mL on average. Sorting that relied on CD45RO/CCR7/CD25/CD127/CD95/CD27 yielded CD4+ naive, central memory, regulatory and stem cell-like memory cells. Each population that was sorted was more than 95% pure.

Sequencing was carried out using naive CD4+ T cells from blood. V usage is TRBV7-3 and J usage is TRBJ1-6; D possibly corresponds to TRBD1 (5 bases). The TCR originated in a man aged 18 to 29 in good health. CDR3: CASAQQGNSPLHF. The CDR3 region has the DNA TGTGCCAGTGCCCAGCAGGGAAATTCACCCCTCCACTTT.